The present entry profiles one TCR beta chain with its context. Its antigen remains unidentified. This entry is derived from a study of T cells after yellow fever vaccination. Notes on the study in general: Among all clonotypes, a small share was observed in both CD4 and CD8 compartments. The study found a weaker secondary response that peaked faster, day 5 versus 15.

The germline V gene has CDR1 SGHVS and CDR2 FNYEAQ. This CDR3 is built from 15 residues. Losses at the gene ends were 6 bases for V and 5 bases for J; bases not matched to a gene: 8. Each CDR3 protein is one row after TCRdb ran MiXCR on the 5' RACE reads. This table has fewer than 400,000 distinct CDR3 sequences, 6.2% appearing once. This TCR came from a young man who received the YFV17D yellow fever vaccine. The sample was PBMCs, taken 5 days after the yellow fever booster vaccination. V usage is TRBV7-6 and J usage is TRBJ2-5; the match to TRBD1 covers 11 bases. The DNA for the CDR3 is TGTGCCAGCAGATTGGACAGGGGGCTCGTTGAGACCCAGTACTTC. Protein: CASRLDRGLVETQYF.